This T cell receptor beta chain was sequenced in a study of shared clonotypes between healthy human individuals. Trimming cost V 2 bases and J 0 bases, with 16 bases left between them. This CDR3 is built from 17 residues. Germline loops: CDR1 KGHSH, CDR2 LQKENI. Sequencing used immunoSEQ multiplex PCR; TCRdb keeps in-frame clones, though not all of them. The sample has roughly 500,000 clones; roughly 95% are singletons. Sequencing was performed on naive CD4+ T cells sorted from blood. Regarding subset: CD45RA+ positively selected. The source is a woman in her 30s in good health. The chain recombines TRBV18 with TRBJ1-1, with a tentative D call TRBD1 (6 bases). This chain's CDR3 is CASSPVVFGQLNTEAFF. The CDR3 nucleotides read TGTGCCAGCTCACCAGTGGTGTTCGGACAGCTGAACACTGAAGCTTTCTTT.